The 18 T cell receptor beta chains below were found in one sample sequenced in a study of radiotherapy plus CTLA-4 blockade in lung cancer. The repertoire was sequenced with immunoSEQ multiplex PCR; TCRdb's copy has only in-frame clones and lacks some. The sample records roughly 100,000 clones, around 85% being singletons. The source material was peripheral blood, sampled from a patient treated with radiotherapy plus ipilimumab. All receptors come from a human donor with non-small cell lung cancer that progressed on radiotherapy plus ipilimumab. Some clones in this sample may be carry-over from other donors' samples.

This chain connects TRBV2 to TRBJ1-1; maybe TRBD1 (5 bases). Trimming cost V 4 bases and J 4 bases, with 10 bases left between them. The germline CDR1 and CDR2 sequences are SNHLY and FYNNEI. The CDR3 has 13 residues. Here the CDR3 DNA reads TGTGCCAGCAGTGTCGGGGGGGGCACTGAAGCTTTCTTT. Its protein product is CASSVGGGTEAFF.

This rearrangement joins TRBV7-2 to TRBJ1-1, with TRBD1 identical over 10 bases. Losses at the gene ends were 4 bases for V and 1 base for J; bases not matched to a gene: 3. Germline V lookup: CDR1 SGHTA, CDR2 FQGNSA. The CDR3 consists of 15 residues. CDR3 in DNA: TGTGCCAGCAGCTGGAGACAGGGGGCGAACACTGAAGCTTTCTTT. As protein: CASSWRQGANTEAFF.

The CDR3 region has the DNA TGCACCAGCAGCCAAGATAGATCACAATCAGCCCAGCATTTT. It specifies CTSSQDRSQSAQHF. The gene calls are TRBV1 and TRBJ1-5. TRBV1 is flagged as a pseudogene. The CDR3 runs to 14 residues.

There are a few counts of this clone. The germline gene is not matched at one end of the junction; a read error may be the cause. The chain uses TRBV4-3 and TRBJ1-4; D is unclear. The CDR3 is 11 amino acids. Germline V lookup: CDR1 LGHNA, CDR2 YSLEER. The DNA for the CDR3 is TGCGCCAGCGGGTCCTCGAAAAAGCTGTTTTTT. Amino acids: CASGSSKKLFF.

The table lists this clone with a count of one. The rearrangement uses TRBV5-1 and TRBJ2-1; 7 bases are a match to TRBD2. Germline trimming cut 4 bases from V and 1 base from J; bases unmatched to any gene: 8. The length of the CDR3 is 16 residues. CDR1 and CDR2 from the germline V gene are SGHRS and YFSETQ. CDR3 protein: CASSPDTGGSYNEQFF. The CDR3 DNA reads TGCGCCAGCAGCCCTGATACGGGGGGATCCTACAATGAGCAGTTCTTC.

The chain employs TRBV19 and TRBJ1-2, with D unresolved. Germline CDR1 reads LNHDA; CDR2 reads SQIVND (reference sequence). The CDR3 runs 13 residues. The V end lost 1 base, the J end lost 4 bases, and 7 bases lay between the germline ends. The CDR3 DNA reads TGTGCCAGTAGTATAGCGGATTTCTATGGCTACACCTTC. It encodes CASSIADFYGYTF.

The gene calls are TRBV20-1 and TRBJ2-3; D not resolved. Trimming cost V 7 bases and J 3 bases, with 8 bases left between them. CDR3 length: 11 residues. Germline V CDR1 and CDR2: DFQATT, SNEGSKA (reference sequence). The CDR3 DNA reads TGCAGTGGAAAGGTAACAGATACGCAGTATTTT. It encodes CSGKVTDTQYF.

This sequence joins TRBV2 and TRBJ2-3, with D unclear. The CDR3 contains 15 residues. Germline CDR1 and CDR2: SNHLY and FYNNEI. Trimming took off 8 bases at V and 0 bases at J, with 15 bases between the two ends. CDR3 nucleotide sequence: TGTGCCAGCCGATCCTCAACCCTCAGCACAGATACGCAGTATTTT. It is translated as CASRSSTLSTDTQYF.

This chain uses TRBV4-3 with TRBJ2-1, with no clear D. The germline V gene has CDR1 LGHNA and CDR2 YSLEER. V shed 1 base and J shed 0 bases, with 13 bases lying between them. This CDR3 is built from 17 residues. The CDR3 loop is CASSQAYVSRSYNEQFF. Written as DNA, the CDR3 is TGCGCCAGCAGCCAAGCGTACGTCAGTCGCTCCTACAATGAGCAGTTCTTC.

CDR3 DNA: TGCGCCAGCAGCTTGGTAGGGGGTGGAAGGACTAGCACAGATACGCAGTATTTT. This encodes CASSLVGGGRTSTDTQYF. The chain is built from TRBV5-1 and TRBJ2-3, with a tentative D call TRBD1 (6 bases). CDR1 is SGHRS and CDR2 is YFSETQ in the germline V gene. V was clipped by 0 bases and J by 0 bases, with 17 bases between them. The CDR3 is 18 amino acids. Together with reference TRBV5-1 and TRBJ2-3, the CDR3 gives the full variable domain: KAGVTQTPRYLIKTRGQQVTLSCSPISGHRSVSWYQQTPGQGLQFLFEYFSETQRNKGNFPGRFSGRQFSNSRSEMNVSTLELGDSALYLCASSLVGGGRTSTDTQYFGPGTRLTVL.

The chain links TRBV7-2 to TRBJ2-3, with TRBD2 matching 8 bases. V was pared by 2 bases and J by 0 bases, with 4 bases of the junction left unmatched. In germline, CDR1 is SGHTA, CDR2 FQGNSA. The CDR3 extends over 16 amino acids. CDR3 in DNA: TGTGCCAGCAGCTTAATGCGGGGGGTAAGCACAGATACGCAGTATTTT. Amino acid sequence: CASSLMRGVSTDTQYF.

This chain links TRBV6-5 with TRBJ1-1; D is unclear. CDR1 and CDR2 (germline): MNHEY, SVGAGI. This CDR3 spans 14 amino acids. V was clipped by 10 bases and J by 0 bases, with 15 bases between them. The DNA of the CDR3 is TGTGCCACCTACCGACATTACATGAACACTGAAGCTTTCTTT. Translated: CATYRHYMNTEAFF.

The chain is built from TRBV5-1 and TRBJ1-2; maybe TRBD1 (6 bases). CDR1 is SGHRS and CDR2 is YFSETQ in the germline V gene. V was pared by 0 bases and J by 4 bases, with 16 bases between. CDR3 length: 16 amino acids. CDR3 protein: CASSLGQAPGVYGYTF. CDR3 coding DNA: TGCGCCAGCAGCTTGGGACAGGCGCCGGGAGTCTATGGCTACACCTTC.

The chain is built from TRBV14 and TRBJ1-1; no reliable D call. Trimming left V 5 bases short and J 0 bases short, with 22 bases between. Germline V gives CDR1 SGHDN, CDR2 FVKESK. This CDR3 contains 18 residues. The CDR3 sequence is CASSKTLNPGDMNTEAFF. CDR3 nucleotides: TGTGCCAGCAGCAAGACGTTGAATCCGGGAGATATGAACACTGAAGCTTTCTTT.

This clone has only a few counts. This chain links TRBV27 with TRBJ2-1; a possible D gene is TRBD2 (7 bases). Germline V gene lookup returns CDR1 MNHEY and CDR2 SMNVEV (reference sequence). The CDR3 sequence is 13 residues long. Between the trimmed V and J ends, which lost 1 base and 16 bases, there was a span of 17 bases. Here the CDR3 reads CASSLLGGVQCFF. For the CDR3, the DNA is TGTGCCAGCAGTTTATTAGGGGGGGTTCAATGTTTCTTC.

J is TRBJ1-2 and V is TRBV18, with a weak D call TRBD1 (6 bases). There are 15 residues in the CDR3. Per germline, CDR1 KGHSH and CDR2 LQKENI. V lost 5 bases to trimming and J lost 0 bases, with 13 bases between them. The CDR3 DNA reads TGTGCCAGCTCAGCAGGACAGTTAGCTAACTATGGCTACACCTTC. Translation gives CASSAGQLANYGYTF.

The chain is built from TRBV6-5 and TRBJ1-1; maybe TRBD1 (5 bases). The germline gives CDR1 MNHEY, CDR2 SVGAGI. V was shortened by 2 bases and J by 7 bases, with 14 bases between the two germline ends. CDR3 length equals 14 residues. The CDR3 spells CASSYIGGKGEAFF. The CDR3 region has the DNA TGTGCCAGCAGTTACATCGGGGGTAAGGGTGAAGCTTTCTTT.

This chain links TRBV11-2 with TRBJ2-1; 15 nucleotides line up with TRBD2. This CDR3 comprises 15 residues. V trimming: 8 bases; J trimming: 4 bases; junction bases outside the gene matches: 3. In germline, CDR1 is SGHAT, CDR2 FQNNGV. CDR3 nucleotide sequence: TGTGCCAGCGGACTAGCGGGGGGGCAATACAATGAGCAGTTCTTC. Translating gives CASGLAGGQYNEQFF.